These T cell receptor beta chains were read from a single sample in a study of OX40 agonist ivuxolimab in advanced cancers. Method: immunoSEQ multiplex PCR; TCRdb's copy keeps in-frame clones and lacks some. The sample carries roughly 70,000 clones, 80% to 90% recorded once. Source: CD4+ or CD8+ T cells sorted from blood, taken in a trial of the OX40 agonist ivuxolimab. All receptors derive from an adult with an advanced solid tumor such as melanoma, head and neck, liver or kidney cancer. Both conserved end residues are part of each CDR3. A D gene is named only where the DNA matches it firmly. Clone size is shown for a subset of rows, as once, few, many or a class of expanded clone.

>TRBV10-3|NA|TRBJ1-2|TRBD1
CAISSDRGNYGYTF
TGTGCCATCAGCTCGGACAGGGGCAACTATGGCTACACCTTC
>TRBV6-6|NA|TRBJ1-3|TRBD1
CASSYPGTGLGNTIYF
TGTGCCAGCAGTTACCCCGGGACAGGTTTAGGAAACACCATATATTTT
>TRBV2|few|TRBJ2-2|NA
CAIPQGNEAGELFF
TGTGCCATCCCGCAGGGCAACGAGGCCGGGGAGCTGTTTTTT
>TRBV9|NA|TRBJ2-7|TRBD2
CASSRSGEGEQYF
TGTGCCAGCAGCCGTAGCGGGGAAGGGGAGCAGTACTTC
>TRBV11-3|once|TRBJ2-3|NA
CASSLGGQSTDTQYF
TGTGCCAGCAGCCTGGGGGGACAAAGCACAGATACGCAGTATTTT
>TRBV19|few|TRBJ1-5|NA
CASSIARGSNQPQHF
TGTGCCAGTAGTATAGCTAGAGGGAGCAATCAGCCCCAGCATTTT
>TRBV19|NA|TRBJ2-5|NA
CASSIDLGTGTQYF
TGTGCCAGTAGTATAGATCTGGGCACAGGGACCCAGTACTTC
>TRBV15|NA|TRBJ2-2|TRBD2
CATGWDYKPDGELFF
TGTGCCACCGGGTGGGACTACAAACCGGACGGGGAGCTGTTTTTT
>TRBV9|once|TRBJ1-6|NA
CASSVARDSYNSPLHF
TGTGCCAGCAGCGTAGCGAGGGATTCCTATAATTCACCCCTCCACTTT
>TRBV18|NA|TRBJ1-5|NA
CASSPPGQPQHF
TGTGCCAGCTCACCACCGGGTCAGCCCCAGCATTTT
>TRBV27|NA|TRBJ2-3|TRBD1
CASSQRDRSRTDTQYF
TGTGCCAGCAGCCAAAGGGACAGGTCCCGCACAGATACGCAGTATTTT
>TRBV28|NA|TRBJ1-3|NA
CASSPWTVRSGNTIYF
TGTGCCAGCAGTCCATGGACGGTTCGCTCTGGAAACACCATATATTTT
>TRBV29-1|NA|TRBJ2-3|NA
CSVEGGLPDTQYF
TGCAGCGTTGAAGGGGGACTTCCAGATACGCAGTATTTT
>TRBV7-2|NA|TRBJ1-2|NA
CASSLGTGFLGGDYGYTF
TGTGCCAGCAGCTTGGGCACCGGCTTCCTTGGGGGGGACTATGGCTACACCTTC
>TRBV7-3|NA|TRBJ2-5|TRBD1
CASSPAGGTGSETQYF
TGTGCCAGCAGCCCCGCCGGAGGGACAGGGTCAGAGACCCAGTACTTC
>TRBV9|NA|TRBJ1-1|TRBD1
CASSGYRGPDSEAFF
TGTGCCAGCAGCGGGTACAGGGGGCCCGACTCTGAAGCTTTCTTT
>TRBV18|NA|TRBJ2-2|NA
CASSPEGIAGELFF
TGTGCCAGCTCACCGGAAGGGATCGCTGGGGAGCTGTTTTTT
>TRBV11-3|NA|TRBJ2-5|NA
CASSKEGRGKETQYF
TGTGCCAGCAGCAAAGAGGGCCGGGGTAAAGAGACCCAGTACTTC
>TRBV19|NA|TRBJ1-2|NA
CASSITHRAAGGYTF
TGTGCCAGTAGTATCACTCACAGGGCCGCTGGAGGCTACACCTTC
>TRBV27|NA|TRBJ2-1|TRBD1
CASAVWTGEVMYEQFF
TGTGCCAGCGCGGTTTGGACAGGTGAGGTCATGTATGAGCAGTTCTTC
>TRBV2|few|TRBJ2-3|NA
CASSKGYRDTDTQYF
TGTGCCAGCAGTAAAGGATACAGGGACACAGATACGCAGTATTTT
>TRBV5-6|NA|TRBJ2-7|NA
CASSRQFYYEQYF
TGTGCCAGCAGCCGACAGTTCTACTACGAGCAGTACTTC
>TRBV5-6|NA|TRBJ1-1|NA
CASSPIGGTEAFF
TGTGCCAGCAGCCCTATTGGGGGTACTGAAGCTTTCTTT
>TRBV19|NA|TRBJ2-1|NA
CASSIDRMGTRIRGEQFF
TGTGCCAGTAGTATAGACAGGATGGGGACGAGAATACGTGGTGAGCAGTTCTTC
>TRBV5-5|NA|TRBJ1-5|TRBD1
CASSGTGQGDQPQHF
TGTGCCAGCAGTGGGACGGGACAGGGTGATCAGCCCCAGCATTTT
>TRBV30|NA|TRBJ2-7|NA
CAWSRRADEQYF
TGTGCCTGGAGTAGAAGGGCTGACGAGCAGTACTTC
>TRBV19|NA|TRBJ1-2|NA
CATTSSNRAYGYTF
TGTGCCACTACCAGTTCAAACCGGGCCTATGGCTACACCTTC
>TRBV7-6|NA|TRBJ1-1|NA
CASSLAQNTEAFF
TGTGCCAGCAGCTTAGCACAGAACACTGAAGCTTTCTTT
>TRBV5-1|NA|TRBJ2-2|NA
CASSPRGRRNSGELFF
TGCGCCAGCAGCCCACGGGGACGCCGGAACAGCGGGGAGCTGTTTTTT
>TRBV12-5|NA|TRBJ2-3|TRBD1
CASGSGQVSTDTQYF
TGTGCTAGTGGTTCTGGACAGGTCAGCACAGATACGCAGTATTTT
>TRBV27|few|TRBJ2-5|TRBD2
CASSSRSGRAGETQYF
TGTGCCAGCAGTTCTCGTAGCGGGAGGGCCGGGGAGACCCAGTACTTC
>TRBV7-3|NA|TRBJ2-3|TRBD2
CASSSLGGRAGTQYF
TGTGCCAGCAGCTCCCTAGGCGGGAGGGCAGGTACGCAGTATTTT
>TRBV19|NA|TRBJ2-7|NA
CASSIQVSATYEQYF
TGTGCCAGTAGTATTCAGGTATCTGCGACCTACGAGCAGTACTTC
>TRBV6-1|NA|TRBJ1-4|NA
CASSQDWRIGEKLFF
TGTGCCAGCAGCCAAGACTGGAGGATAGGGGAAAAACTGTTTTTT
>TRBV4-3|NA|TRBJ2-1|TRBD1
CASSQRGTGSNEQFF
TGCGCCAGCAGCCAGAGGGGGACAGGGTCCAATGAGCAGTTCTTC
>TRBV12-5|NA|TRBJ2-1|NA
CASGLESSSYNEQFF
TGTGCTAGTGGTTTGGAATCGAGCTCCTACAATGAGCAGTTCTTC